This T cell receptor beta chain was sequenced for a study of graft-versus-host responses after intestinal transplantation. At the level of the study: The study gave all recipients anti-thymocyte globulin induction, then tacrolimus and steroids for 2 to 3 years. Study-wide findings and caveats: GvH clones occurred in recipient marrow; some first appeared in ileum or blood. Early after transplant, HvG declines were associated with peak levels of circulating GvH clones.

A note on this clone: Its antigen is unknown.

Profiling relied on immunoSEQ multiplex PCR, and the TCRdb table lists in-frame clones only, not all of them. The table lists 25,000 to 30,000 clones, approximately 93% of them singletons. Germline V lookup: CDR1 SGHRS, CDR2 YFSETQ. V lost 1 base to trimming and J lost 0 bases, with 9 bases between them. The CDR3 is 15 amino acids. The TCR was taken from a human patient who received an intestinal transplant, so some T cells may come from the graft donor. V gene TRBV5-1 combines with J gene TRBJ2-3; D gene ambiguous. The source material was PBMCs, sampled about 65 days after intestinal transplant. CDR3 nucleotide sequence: TGCGCCAGCAGCTTGTTGGTGGGAAGCACAGATACGCAGTATTTT. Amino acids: CASSLLVGSTDTQYF.